One sample yielded the 27 T cell receptor beta chains listed below, sequenced in a study of CD8 T cells in Susac syndrome. RNA in amounts of about 0.5 to 1 ug was reverse transcribed with random hexamers. TCRdb reprocessed the immunoSEQ multiplex PCR reads with MiXCR, giving one entry per CDR3 protein. The sample yields over 150,000 distinct CDR3 sequences, 80% to 95% seen once. The material sequenced was CD4+ T cells from PBMCs. All receptors derive from a human donor with multiple sclerosis.

This chain links TRBV30 with TRBJ1-4; 10 nucleotides match TRBD1. The CDR3 covers 14 residues. Trimming cost V 3 bases and J 8 bases; bases outside gene matches: 6. The germline CDR1 and CDR2 sequences are GTSNPN and SVGIG (reference sequence). DNA for the CDR3: TGTGCCTGGAGCGGGGACAGGGGTGGCGAAAAACTGTTTTTT. It is translated as CAWSGDRGGEKLFF.

The chain employs TRBV6-5 and TRBJ2-3; TRBD2 matches 7 bases. The CDR3 spans 15 residues. Germline V gene data show CDR1 as MNHEY and CDR2 as SVGAGI. Trimming at V came to 5 bases and at J to 6 bases, leaving 11 bases not matched to a gene. CDR3 DNA: TGTGCCAGCAGTGGGGGGACTATAGACTCGGATACGCAGTATTTT. It codes for CASSGGTIDSDTQYF.

V usage is TRBV11-2 and J usage is TRBJ2-7; 7 nucleotides align to TRBD2. J lost 0 bases, V lost 5 bases, and 4 bases had no gene match. This CDR3 has 14 amino acids. The V gene's germline CDR1 is SGHAT and CDR2 FQNNGV. DNA for the CDR3: TGTGCCAGCAGCCGGACTAGTACCTCCTACGAGCAGTACTTC. Amino acids: CASSRTSTSYEQYF.

The rearrangement joins TRBV9 to TRBJ2-7; 9 bases match TRBD2. CDR1 SGDLS and CDR2 YYNGEE come from the germline V gene. J was trimmed by 5 bases and V by 4 bases; bases with no gene match: 10. The CDR3 consists of 15 residues. CDR3 nucleotide sequence: TGTGCCAGCAGCTCAGGGGCGCGGGGGGGGAACGAGCAGTACTTC. Residues: CASSSGARGGNEQYF.

This chain connects TRBV20-1 to TRBJ2-3; D not resolved. V shed 0 bases and J shed 5 bases, with 9 bases lying between them. Germline lookup yields CDR1 DFQATT and CDR2 SNEGSKA (reference sequence). This CDR3 spans 13 amino acids. The CDR3: CSARDDMRDTQYF. DNA for the CDR3: TGCAGTGCTAGAGATGACATGCGAGATACGCAGTATTTT.

V is TRBV25-1 and J is TRBJ1-4; no clear D. CDR1 MGHDK and CDR2 SYGVNS come from the germline V gene. The CDR3 sequence is 14 residues long. Trimming took off 4 bases at V and 6 bases at J, with 12 bases between the two ends. The CDR3 loop reads CASSGALEDEKLFF. The DNA of the CDR3 is TGTGCCAGCAGTGGGGCCTTAGAGGATGAAAAACTGTTTTTT. The full variable domain, rest sourced from reference TRBV25-1 and TRBJ1-4, is EADIYQTPRYLVIGTGKKITLECSQTMGHDKMYWYQQDPGMELHLIHYSYGVNSTEKGDLSSESTVSRIRTEHFPLTLESARPSHTSQYLCASSGALEDEKLFFGSGTQLSVL.

This CDR3 is CASSNDRDQPQHF. In nucleotides, the CDR3 is TGTGCCAGCAGCAACGACAGGGATCAGCCCCAGCATTTT. The chain joins TRBV7-3 to TRBJ1-5; TRBD1 agrees at 7 bases. The CDR3 sequence is 13 residues long. V gave up 5 bases and J gave up 5 bases; unmatched junction bases: 3. The germline gives CDR1 SGHTA, CDR2 FQGTGA.

The rearrangement joins TRBV27 to TRBJ2-7; D may be TRBD2 (6 bases). Germline CDR1 is MNHEY and CDR2 is SMNVEV (reference sequence). The CDR3 runs 14 residues. Trimming left V 5 bases short and J 9 bases short, with 20 bases between. The CDR3 is CASSPAGSLRVQYF. The DNA of the CDR3 is TGTGCCAGCAGTCCTGCGGGGTCTTTACGTGTGCAGTACTTC.

This rearrangement joins TRBV3-1 to TRBJ2-5; D uncertain. Trimming took 0 bases from V and 7 from J, leaving 6 bases between them. CDR3 size: 12 residues. CDR1 and CDR2 (germline): LGHDT, YNNKEL (reference sequence). CDR3: CASSQDRGTQYF. CDR3 sequence (DNA): TGTGCCAGCAGCCAAGATCGAGGGACCCAGTACTTC.

The CDR3 reads CASSDRGVVYNEQFF. CDR3 nucleotide sequence: TGTGCCAGCAGTGATCGGGGGGTCGTATACAATGAGCAGTTCTTC. The rearrangement uses TRBV6-1 and TRBJ2-1; 7 bases line up with TRBD2. The CDR3 sequence is 15 residues long. Germline V gives CDR1 MNHNS, CDR2 SASEGT. V lost 3 bases to trimming and J lost 4 bases; unmatched junction nucleotides: 6.

V and J are TRBV28 and TRBJ2-5; D possibly corresponds to TRBD2 (6 bases). This CDR3 has 15 amino acids. Trimming removed 4 bases at V and 1 base at J, with 13 bases between. The V gene's germline CDR1 is MDHEN and CDR2 SYDVKM. The CDR3 region has the DNA TGTGCCAGCAGTTCCCGTGCGGGAAGCCAAGAGACCCAGTACTTC. Encoded protein: CASSSRAGSQETQYF.

This clonotype was picked up one time. The J gene is TRBJ2-7, the V gene TRBV20-1; the match to TRBD2 covers 12 bases. CDR1 is DFQATT and CDR2 is SNEGSKA in the germline V gene (reference sequence). The CDR3 length is 15 residues. Losses at the gene ends were 3 bases for V and 2 bases for J; bases not matched to a gene: 5. CDR3 nucleotide sequence: TGCAGTGCTAGGAGCTGGACTAGCGGGACCTACGAGCAGTACTTC. This encodes CSARSWTSGTYEQYF.

This chain links TRBV12-3 or TRBV12-4 with TRBJ2-1; weak D call: TRBD1 (5 bases). Trimming removed 7 bases at V and 9 bases at J, with 10 bases between. This CDR3 region has 11 residues. DNA of the CDR3: TGTGCCAGCAATTCAGGGATTGAGCAGTTCTTC. Protein product: CASNSGIEQFF.

The chain combines TRBV5-1 with TRBJ2-1; no clear D. CDR1 is SGHRS and CDR2 is YFSETQ in the germline V gene. Trimming stripped 1 base from V and 2 bases from J, with 10 bases between. The CDR3 is made up of 15 amino acids. The CDR3 is CASSLNSGTYNEQFF. CDR3 DNA: TGCGCCAGCAGCTTGAATTCTGGAACCTACAATGAGCAGTTCTTC.

The chain combines TRBV12-3 or TRBV12-4 with TRBJ1-1; 7 bases agree with TRBD1. The V segment lost 3 bases and the J segment 5 bases; nucleotides outside the gene matches: 3. The CDR3 totals 13 residues. The CDR3 nucleotides read TGTGCCAGCAGTTTGCAGGGGGTGACTGAAGCTTTCTTT. As protein: CASSLQGVTEAFF.

The rearrangement links TRBV7-6 to TRBJ2-7, with D perhaps TRBD1 (5 bases). Germline V gene sequence: CDR1 SGHVS, CDR2 FNYEAQ. V lost 1 base and J lost 1, with 11 bases in between. The CDR3 is made up of 15 amino acids. The CDR3 here is CASSLVQAGSYEQYF. The CDR3 nucleotides read TGTGCCAGCAGCTTAGTCCAGGCAGGGTCCTACGAGCAGTACTTC.

The chain's CDR3 is CASSQEQVSYTF. The DNA for the CDR3 is TGTGCCAGCAGCCAAGAACAGGTTAGCTACACCTTC. The V gene is TRBV3-1, the J gene TRBJ1-2; possibly TRBD1 for D (5 bases). V was pared by 0 bases and J by 9 bases, with 8 bases between. Germline CDR1 reads LGHDT; CDR2 reads YNNKEL (reference sequence). The CDR3 totals 12 residues.

The rearrangement uses TRBV5-4 and TRBJ2-1; TRBD1 matches at 9 bases. The V gene's germline CDR1 is SGHNT and CDR2 YYREEE (reference sequence). V shed 4 bases, J shed 2 bases, and the junction held 4 bases outside the gene matches. CDR3 length equals 15 residues. The CDR3 loop reads CASSGGQGAYNEQFF. The CDR3 DNA reads as TGTGCCAGCAGCGGGGGACAGGGCGCCTACAATGAGCAGTTCTTC.

The J gene is TRBJ1-5, the V gene TRBV7-6; possibly TRBD1 for D (5 bases). The CDR3 loop spans 14 amino acids. V was pared by 4 bases and J by 1 base, with 8 bases between. Per germline, CDR1 SGHVS and CDR2 FNYEAQ. CDR3 amino acids: CASSSQESNQPQHF. Here the CDR3 DNA reads TGTGCCAGCAGCTCACAGGAGAGCAATCAGCCCCAGCATTTT.

The chain couples TRBV6-1 to TRBJ2-3, with D possibly called TRBD1 or TRBD2 (5 bases each). The CDR3 has 15 residues. V was cut by 5 bases and J by 0 bases, with 12 bases left in between. CDR1 MNHNS and CDR2 SASEGT come from the germline V gene. CDR3 nucleotides: TGTGCCAGCAGTTCACCGGGACGGAGCACAGATACGCAGTATTTT. Protein product: CASSSPGRSTDTQYF.

This clonotype was observed a single time. This chain links TRBV5-1 with TRBJ2-1; no firm D call. Germline CDR1 is SGHRS and CDR2 is YFSETQ. The CDR3 has 14 residues. V was pared by 2 bases and J by 1 base, with 7 bases between. The CDR3 loop reads CASSLESSYNEQFF. As DNA, the CDR3 is TGCGCCAGCAGCTTAGAAAGTTCCTACAATGAGCAGTTCTTC.

This clonotype came up once. CDR3 loop: CAWSSGVSYEQYF. The CDR3 DNA reads as TGTGCCTGGAGTAGCGGGGTATCCTACGAGCAGTACTTC. The genes are TRBV30 and TRBJ2-7; TRBD2 agrees at 7 bases. The germline V gene encodes CDR1 GTSNPN and CDR2 SVGIG (reference sequence). CDR3 length: 13 residues. The V and J ends lost 2 bases and 1 base, in that order; junction bases with no gene match: 2.

This chain connects TRBV5-1 to TRBJ2-1; TRBD1 agrees at 10 bases. V shed 4 bases and J 8 bases; nucleotides not matched to a gene: 6. CDR3 length: 14 residues. Germline-derived CDR1 and CDR2 are SGHRS and YFSETQ. CDR3 residues: CASSADRGSDEQFF. The CDR3 coding sequence is TGCGCCAGCAGCGCGGACAGGGGGAGCGATGAGCAGTTCTTC.

The chain is built from TRBV6-2 or TRBV6-3 and TRBJ2-7, with 7 positions matching TRBD2. This CDR3 spans 14 amino acids. Germline loops: CDR1 MNHEY, CDR2 SVGEGT. Unmatched junction bases numbered 11, after V lost 6 bases and J lost 6 bases. The CDR3 loop is CASRPLAGPGEQYF. CDR3 nucleotides: TGTGCCAGCAGACCCTTAGCGGGCCCGGGCGAGCAGTACTTC.

The table lists this clonotype with a count of one. The chain joins TRBV12-3 or TRBV12-4 to TRBJ2-4; the D gene is possibly TRBD2 (6 bases). Trimming removed 1 base at V and 7 bases at J, with 20 bases between. This CDR3 is 17 amino acids long. The CDR3 here is CASSLEAGKAGRNIQYF. DNA for the CDR3: TGTGCCAGCAGTTTAGAGGCCGGAAAGGCAGGGAGGAACATTCAGTACTTC.

The chain joins TRBV30 to TRBJ2-7; 11 nucleotides line up with TRBD2. V was pared by 5 bases and J by 1 base, with 7 bases of the junction left unmatched. The CDR3 has 15 amino acids. Germline-derived CDR1 and CDR2 are GTSNPN and SVGIG (reference sequence). The DNA for the CDR3 is TGTGCCTGGCGAACTAGCGGGAGAATGTCCTACGAGCAGTACTTC. This encodes CAWRTSGRMSYEQYF.

The V gene is TRBV3-1, the J gene TRBJ2-2; 9 positions agree with TRBD1. Trimming cost V 6 bases and J 3 bases; bases outside gene matches: 5. Germline V CDR1 and CDR2: LGHDT, YNNKEL (reference sequence). There are 15 residues in the CDR3. The CDR3 sequence: CASRRTGDYTGELFF. Written as DNA, the CDR3 is TGTGCCAGCAGACGGACAGGGGACTACACCGGGGAGCTGTTTTTT. The full variable domain, its missing parts supplied by reference TRBV3-1 and TRBJ2-2, is DTAVSQTPKYLVTQMGNDKSIKCEQNLGHDTMYWYKQDSKKFLKIMFSYNNKELIINETVPNRFSPKSPDKAHLNLHINSLELGDSAVYFCASRRTGDYTGELFFGEGSRLTVL.